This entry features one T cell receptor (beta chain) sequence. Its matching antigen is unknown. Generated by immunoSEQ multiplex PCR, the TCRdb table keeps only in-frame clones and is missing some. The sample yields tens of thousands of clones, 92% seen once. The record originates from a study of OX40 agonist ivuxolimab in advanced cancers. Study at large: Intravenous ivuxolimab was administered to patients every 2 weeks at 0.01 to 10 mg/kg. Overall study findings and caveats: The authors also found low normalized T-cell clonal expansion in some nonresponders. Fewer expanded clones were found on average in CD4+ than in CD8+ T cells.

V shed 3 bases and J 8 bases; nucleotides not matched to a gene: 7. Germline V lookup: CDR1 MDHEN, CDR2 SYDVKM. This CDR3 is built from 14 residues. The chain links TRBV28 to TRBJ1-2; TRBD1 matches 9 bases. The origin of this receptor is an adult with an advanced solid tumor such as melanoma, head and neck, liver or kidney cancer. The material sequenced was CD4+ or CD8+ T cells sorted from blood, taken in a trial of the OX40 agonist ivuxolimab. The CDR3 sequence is CASSFTGGDEGYTF. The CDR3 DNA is TGTGCCAGCAGTTTTACAGGGGGCGACGAGGGCTACACCTTC.